This T cell receptor (beta chain) emerged from a study of blood T cells in healthy people across ages. There are a few counts of this clonotype. Then a second PCR, running roughly 7 to 11 cycles, was carried out with a sample-barcoded 5' primer and a J-beta primer mix. One entry per CDR3 protein, called by TCRdb with MiXCR from the 5' RACE reads. The sample shows about 730,000 distinct CDR3 sequences, about 40% of them seen only once. The CDR3 sequence is 15 residues long. V was pared by 1 base and J by 5 bases, with 17 bases between. Germline values: CDR1 SQVTM, CDR2 ANQGSEA. The rearrangement uses TRBV29-1 and TRBJ1-1, with TRBD1 as a possible D gene (5 bases). Source material: blood. The TCR originated in a woman aged 55-69 years in good health. In nucleotides, the CDR3 is TGCAGCGTTGAAGGGTCCGGGGGAGCTTGGACTGAAGCTTTCTTT. This translates into CSVEGSGGAWTEAFF.